Given below is one T cell receptor (beta chain) in context. As yet, its antigen is unknown. After more than 9 days in culture, the CD4+ T cells were isolated. Two-dose vaccination with either BNT162b2 or mRNA-1273 was given to the participants. Germline-derived CDR1 and CDR2 are SGHTS and YDEGEE. The junction had 6 bases not matched to a gene; V was cut back by 3 bases and J by 3 bases. The CDR3 consists of 15 residues. This record comes from a study of vaccination effects on CD4 cells after COVID-19. Data came from immunoSEQ multiplex PCR; TCRdb stores just in-frame clones and leaves some out. Of tens of thousands of clones in the sample, around 74% were seen once. Whole-study findings and limits: Only a single clone (1 of 255 vaccine-induced clones in healthy vaccinees) cross-reacted with common cold coronaviruses.

The material sequenced was CD4+ T cells from PBMCs cultured without peptide, taken after COVID-19 vaccination. The sequence derives from a human donor who received a COVID-19 vaccine. The V call is TRBV5-8, the J call TRBJ2-3; 8 nucleotides match TRBD1. CDR3 DNA sequence: TGTGCCAGCAGCTCCGGACAGGGAATAACAGATACGCAGTATTTT. Protein product: CASSSGQGITDTQYF.